Listed below are T cell receptor beta chains from one sample, sequenced in a study of identical twins. In TCRdb, the 5' RACE reads were re-called with MiXCR into one record per CDR3 protein. Seen here are approximately 600,000 distinct CDR3 sequences, 7.5% to 10% observed once, and the top ten hold 2.5% to 3.5%. These same records also appear under a second study, on yellow fever vaccine responses in identical twins.

Sequencing was performed on PBMCs. The receptor source for this set is a woman younger than 35 in good health. CDR3s include the opening cysteine and the closing phenylalanine or tryptophan. A D gene is named only where the DNA matches it firmly. For some rows the clone size is stated as once, few or many, or as a class when expanded; others skip it.

CDR3: CASSQMGSYEQYF
DNA: TGTGCCAGCAGCCAGATGGGGAGTTACGAGCAGTACTTC
size: NA
V: TRBV28
J: TRBJ2-7
D: NA

CDR3: CSASLREPYEQYF
DNA: TGCAGTGCTAGTCTCAGGGAACCCTACGAGCAGTACTTC
size: few
V: TRBV20-1
J: TRBJ2-7
D: NA

CDR3: CSESTDTQYF
DNA: TGCAGTGAAAGCACAGATACGCAGTATTTT
size: NA
V: TRBV20-1
J: TRBJ2-3
D: NA

CDR3: CASSKVPSPWLVDYNEQFF
DNA: TGTGCCAGCAGCAAAGTCCCTTCCCCTTGGCTAGTCGACTACAATGAGCAGTTCTTC
size: NA
V: TRBV21-1
J: TRBJ2-1
D: NA

CDR3: CATSRKGTDSYEQYF
DNA: TGTGCCACCAGCAGAAAAGGGACGGACTCCTACGAGCAGTACTTC
size: few
V: TRBV15
J: TRBJ2-7
D: NA

CDR3: CATSRRRGAGGNSPLHF
DNA: TGTGCCACCAGCAGAAGGCGGGGGGCAGGGGGAAATTCACCCCTCCACTTT
size: NA
V: TRBV15
J: TRBJ1-6
D: TRBD1

CDR3: CASTIGGDRSTYEQYF
DNA: TGCGCCAGCACAATAGGGGGGGACAGGAGCACCTACGAGCAGTACTTC
size: many
V: TRBV5-1
J: TRBJ2-7
D: NA

CDR3: CASSPGTGPSPQKYEQYF
DNA: TGTGCCAGCAGCCCCGGGACAGGCCCCTCACCTCAAAAATACGAGCAGTACTTC
size: few
V: TRBV11-1
J: TRBJ2-7
D: TRBD1

CDR3: CASSRLPTGFGETQYF
DNA: TGTGCCAGCAGCCGATTACCGACAGGGTTCGGAGAGACCCAGTACTTC
size: few
V: TRBV12-3/TRBV12-4
J: TRBJ2-5
D: TRBD1

CDR3: CASSALGGFHEQYF
DNA: TGTGCCAGCAGCGCCCTGGGGGGGTTCCACGAGCAGTACTTC
size: NA
V: TRBV3-1
J: TRBJ2-7
D: TRBD2

CDR3: CASSLTPTATDTQYF
DNA: TGTGCCAGCAGCTTAACGCCCACTGCAACAGATACGCAGTATTTT
size: few
V: TRBV7-6
J: TRBJ2-3
D: NA

CDR3: CASSLAVGSGDQETQYF
DNA: TGTGCCAGCAGCTTAGCGGTCGGTAGCGGCGACCAAGAGACCCAGTACTTC
size: few
V: TRBV7-8
J: TRBJ2-5
D: NA

CDR3: CASSEATTGSGEKLFF
DNA: TGTGCCAGCAGTGAAGCGACTACGGGGAGTGGTGAAAAACTGTTTTTT
size: few
V: TRBV6-1
J: TRBJ1-4
D: NA

CDR3: CASSPEGSSLSSYNEQFF
DNA: TGTGCCAGCAGCCCAGAGGGCTCGTCTTTAAGCTCCTACAATGAGCAGTTCTTC
size: many
V: TRBV11-2
J: TRBJ2-1
D: NA

CDR3: CASSESPENEQFF
DNA: TGTGCCAGCAGTGAGTCCCCTGAGAATGAGCAGTTCTTC
size: NA
V: TRBV2
J: TRBJ2-1
D: NA

CDR3: CAWSPRGPRMEYF
DNA: TGTGCCTGGAGTCCACGGGGGCCCCGAATGGAGTATTTT
size: NA
V: TRBV30
J: TRBJ2-3
D: NA

CDR3: CASSPRRDRVYEQYF
DNA: TGTGCCAGCAGCCCGCGGCGGGACAGGGTCTACGAGCAGTACTTC
size: NA
V: TRBV7-2
J: TRBJ2-7
D: TRBD1

CDR3: CSAYRQLSNGYTF
DNA: TGCAGTGCTTATCGACAGTTATCGAATGGCTACACCTTC
size: NA
V: TRBV20-1
J: TRBJ1-2
D: NA

CDR3: CASSPFSGSYNEQFF
DNA: TGCGCCAGCAGCCCCTTTTCCGGGTCCTACAATGAGCAGTTCTTC
size: few
V: TRBV5-1
J: TRBJ2-1
D: NA

CDR3: CASSISGWGHEQFF
DNA: TGTGCCAGTAGTATCTCGGGTTGGGGCCATGAGCAGTTCTTC
size: NA
V: TRBV19
J: TRBJ2-1
D: NA

CDR3: CASSFDSLQETQYF
DNA: TGCGCCAGCAGCTTTGACAGTTTACAAGAGACCCAGTACTTC
size: NA
V: TRBV5-1
J: TRBJ2-5
D: NA

CDR3: CASSFSREVGEQYF
DNA: TGTGCCAGCAGTTTCTCGCGGGAGGTAGGCGAGCAGTACTTC
size: NA
V: TRBV28
J: TRBJ2-7
D: TRBD2

CDR3: CASSQDEGDNSPLHF
DNA: TGCGCCAGCAGCCAAGATGAGGGGGACAATTCACCCCTCCACTTT
size: NA
V: TRBV4-3
J: TRBJ1-6
D: NA

CDR3: CASSPGGGGTIYF
DNA: TGTGCCAGCAGTCCCGGCGGGGGGGGCACCATATATTTT
size: NA
V: TRBV25-1
J: TRBJ1-3
D: NA

CDR3: CASSYLALVNEQFF
DNA: TGTGCCAGCAGTTACCTGGCCCTCGTGAATGAGCAGTTCTTC
size: many
V: TRBV6-2/TRBV6-3
J: TRBJ2-1
D: NA

CDR3: CAALDRENSNEQFF
DNA: TGTGCCGCCTTGGACAGGGAGAATTCAAATGAGCAGTTCTTC
size: few
V: TRBV7-2
J: TRBJ2-1
D: TRBD1

CDR3: CASRLLAGGEAEQFF
DNA: TGTGCCAGCAGGTTACTAGCGGGAGGGGAGGCTGAGCAGTTCTTC
size: NA
V: TRBV11-2
J: TRBJ2-1
D: TRBD2

CDR3: CASSPLVVSGNNEQFF
DNA: TGTGCCAGCAGCCCTTTAGTGGTTAGCGGCAACAATGAGCAGTTCTTC
size: NA
V: TRBV11-2
J: TRBJ2-1
D: NA

CDR3: CATSRGGTFEAFF
DNA: TGTGCCACCAGCAGGGGGGGGACCTTTGAAGCTTTCTTT
size: many
V: TRBV15
J: TRBJ1-1
D: NA

CDR3: CASRLLPGGNTIYF
DNA: TGTGCCAGCAGGTTATTACCCGGGGGAAACACCATATATTTT
size: few
V: TRBV2
J: TRBJ1-3
D: NA

CDR3: CSVGGPTGLGADSYEQYF
DNA: TGCAGCGTTGGGGGACCGACGGGTTTGGGGGCGGACTCCTACGAGCAGTACTTC
size: many
V: TRBV29-1
J: TRBJ2-7
D: NA

CDR3: CASSLVGAGQVYPYEQYF
DNA: TGTGCCAGCAGCTTAGTGGGCGCCGGCCAGGTTTATCCCTACGAGCAGTACTTC
size: many
V: TRBV11-1
J: TRBJ2-7
D: NA

CDR3: CASSSIFDISYEQYF
DNA: TGTGCCAGCAGCTCGATTTTCGACATCAGCTACGAGCAGTACTTC
size: many
V: TRBV7-9
J: TRBJ2-7
D: NA

CDR3: CASSLTNPSEQYF
DNA: TGTGCCAGCAGCCTTACCAATCCGAGCGAGCAGTACTTC
size: few
V: TRBV3-1
J: TRBJ2-7
D: NA

CDR3: CATSGGTGGLKNIQYF
DNA: TGTGCCACCAGCGGCGGGACAGGGGGCTTGAAAAACATTCAGTACTTC
size: NA
V: TRBV15
J: TRBJ2-4
D: TRBD1

CDR3: CASVAGITGELFF
DNA: TGTGCCAGCGTAGCGGGAATCACCGGGGAGCTGTTTTTT
size: many
V: TRBV2
J: TRBJ2-2
D: TRBD2

CDR3: CASWSTVQLSTDTQYF
DNA: TGTGCCAGCTGGTCGACGGTCCAGCTTAGCACAGATACGCAGTATTTT
size: few
V: TRBV2
J: TRBJ2-3
D: NA

CDR3: CASSPRNEGGETQYF
DNA: TGTGCCAGCAGCCCCCGGAATGAAGGCGGAGAGACCCAGTACTTC
size: many
V: TRBV12-3/TRBV12-4
J: TRBJ2-5
D: NA

CDR3: CASREGGYGYTF
DNA: TGTGCCAGCAGGGAAGGGGGCTATGGCTACACCTTC
size: few
V: TRBV9
J: TRBJ1-2
D: NA

CDR3: CASSWSGGQPDTQYF
DNA: TGCGCCAGCAGCTGGAGCGGGGGTCAGCCAGATACGCAGTATTTT
size: many
V: TRBV5-1
J: TRBJ2-3
D: TRBD2

CDR3: CASSPPPDEKNTEAFF
DNA: TGCGCCAGCAGCCCACCTCCAGACGAAAAGAACACTGAAGCTTTCTTT
size: NA
V: TRBV4-1
J: TRBJ1-1
D: NA

CDR3: CASSQDVGDTYEQYF
DNA: TGCGCCAGCAGCCAAGATGTCGGGGATACCTACGAGCAGTACTTC
size: many
V: TRBV4-3
J: TRBJ2-7
D: NA

CDR3: CASSLEGHTGQYF
DNA: TGTGCCAGCAGCTTAGAGGGCCATACGGGCCAGTACTTC
size: NA
V: TRBV7-2
J: TRBJ2-7
D: NA

CDR3: CSARVRAALSQPQHF
DNA: TGCAGTGCTAGAGTCCGGGCAGCCCTCAGTCAGCCCCAGCATTTT
size: few
V: TRBV20-1
J: TRBJ1-5
D: NA

CDR3: CASSSTSGPNYEQYF
DNA: TGTGCCAGCAGTTCGACCTCGGGACCCAACTACGAGCAGTACTTC
size: many
V: TRBV12-3/TRBV12-4
J: TRBJ2-7
D: NA

CDR3: CASSDRYSPGGYTF
DNA: TGTGCCAGCAGTGATCGCTACTCCCCTGGGGGCTACACCTTC
size: many
V: TRBV25-1
J: TRBJ1-2
D: NA

CDR3: CASSSQLGATDTQYF
DNA: TGTGCCAGCAGCTCCCAACTCGGGGCCACAGATACGCAGTATTTT
size: NA
V: TRBV3-1
J: TRBJ2-3
D: NA

CDR3: CSAREASETQYF
DNA: TGCAGTGCTAGAGAGGCGTCAGAGACCCAGTACTTC
size: many
V: TRBV20-1
J: TRBJ2-5
D: NA

CDR3: CASSGGTGPNVLTF
DNA: TGCGCCAGCAGCGGCGGGACAGGGCCCAACGTCCTGACTTTC
size: few
V: TRBV5-1
J: TRBJ2-6
D: TRBD1

CDR3: CASSLEGTSVETQYF
DNA: TGCGCCAGCAGCTTGGAAGGGACTAGCGTGGAGACCCAGTACTTC
size: many
V: TRBV5-1
J: TRBJ2-5
D: TRBD2

CDR3: CASSPVGTGTYEQYF
DNA: TGTGCCAGCAGTCCGGTGGGGACAGGGACCTACGAGCAGTACTTC
size: few
V: TRBV27
J: TRBJ2-7
D: TRBD1

CDR3: CASSLEGGGDTQYF
DNA: TGCGCCAGCAGCTTGGAGGGTGGAGGAGATACGCAGTATTTT
size: NA
V: TRBV5-1
J: TRBJ2-3
D: NA